This TCR beta chain is from a study of beta chain features in type 1 diabetes. Study observations and caveats: All four CD4+ subsets from Type 1 diabetes patients carried moderately but significantly shorter TCRB CDR3s.

V was clipped by 0 bases and J by 0 bases, with 6 bases between them. Germline V gene lookup returns CDR1 PRHDT and CDR2 FYEKMQ (reference sequence). The CDR3 has 14 amino acids. Isolated RNA was reverse transcribed in full, so expressed TCRB transcripts were sequenced. Produced via immunoSEQ multiplex PCR; TCRdb's table is partial and in-frame only. The data show tens of thousands of clones, around 53% seen once. A few counts support this clone. Its antigen is unidentified. Each of the CD4+ naive, central memory, regulatory and stem cell-like memory populations was sorted via CD45RO/CCR7/CD25/CD127/CD95/CD27.

V gene TRBV13 combines with J gene TRBJ2-7; perhaps TRBD1 as D (6 bases). Sequenced: Tregs from blood. The receptor comes from a woman in her thirties or forties with type 1 diabetes. Written as DNA, the CDR3 is TGTGCCAGCAGCTTAGGAGGGGGCTCCTACGAGCAGTACTTC. Residues: CASSLGGGSYEQYF.